This entry lists 8 T cell receptor beta chains sequenced from one sample in a study of shared clonotypes between healthy human individuals. Method: immunoSEQ multiplex PCR; TCRdb's copy keeps in-frame clones and lacks some. The sample includes some 650,000 clones, more than 95% seen only once; the top ten take 0.045% to 0.07%. The material sequenced was naive CD4+ T cells sorted from blood. As for subset: CD45RA+ positively selected. The receptors stem from a woman between 25 and 40 years old in good health.

The genes are TRBV10-3 and TRBJ2-7; maybe TRBD2 (6 bases). V was trimmed by 6 bases and J by 0 bases, leaving 12 bases between them. The CDR3 is 14 residues long. Germline V lookup: CDR1 ENHRY, CDR2 SYGVKD. CDR3: CAIRMDYFSYEQYF. The CDR3 DNA is TGTGCCATCAGGATGGACTACTTCTCCTACGAGCAGTACTTC.

The V and J genes are TRBV6-5 and TRBJ2-3; 10 nucleotides line up with TRBD1. V lost 2 bases, J lost 4 bases, and 3 bases stayed unmatched. The length of the CDR3 is 15 residues. Germline CDR1 reads MNHEY; CDR2 reads SVGAGI. The CDR3 bases are TGTGCCAGCAGTTACGCGACAGGGGGCGCAGATACGCAGTATTTT. Translated, it gives CASSYATGGADTQYF.

The chain recombines TRBV18 with TRBJ2-7; 8 bases are a match to TRBD2. Germline-derived CDR1 and CDR2 are KGHSH and LQKENI. V gave up 3 bases and J gave up 2 bases; unmatched junction bases: 6. This CDR3 region has 15 residues. DNA for the CDR3: TGTGCCAGCTCACCTCCGGGAGGGTCCCCCTACGAGCAGTACTTC. This translates into CASSPPGGSPYEQYF.

This chain connects TRBV28 to TRBJ2-7, with 9 bases matching TRBD2. The CDR3 totals 15 residues. J lost 8 bases, V lost 4 bases, and 12 bases had no gene match. Germline CDR1 and CDR2: MDHEN and SYDVKM. CDR3 sequence: CASSSRLREGRKQYF. CDR3 in DNA: TGTGCCAGCAGTTCCCGCCTGCGGGAGGGCCGGAAGCAGTACTTC.

CDR3: CASSLGGQGSTYEQYF. The CDR3 DNA follows: TGTGCCAGCAGTCTAGGGGGTCAGGGGTCGACCTACGAGCAGTACTTC. J is TRBJ2-7 and V is TRBV28; maybe TRBD1 (6 bases). The germline V gene encodes CDR1 MDHEN and CDR2 SYDVKM. CDR3 length equals 16 residues. Trimming shortened V by 5 bases and J by 2 bases, and 19 bases separated the two germline ends. The variable domain in full, with the rest retrieved from reference TRBV28 and TRBJ2-7, is DVKVTQSSRYLVKRTGEKVFLECVQDMDHENMFWYRQDPGLGLRLIYFSYDVKMKEKGDIPEGYSVSREKKERFSLILESASTNQTSMYLCASSLGGQGSTYEQYFGPGTRLTVT.

This clone was counted once. The chain couples TRBV10-1 to TRBJ2-7; no clear D. Germline V lookup: CDR1 WNHNN, CDR2 SYGVQD (reference sequence). This CDR3 is 13 amino acids long. V was clipped by 3 bases and J by 2 bases, with 8 bases between them. The CDR3 protein is CASSDWGTYEQYF. In DNA form, the CDR3 reads TGCGCCAGCAGTGACTGGGGTACCTACGAGCAGTACTTC.

J is TRBJ1-5 and V is TRBV19; TRBD1 might be the D (6 bases). V gave up 4 bases and J gave up 12 bases, with 13 bases separating them. This CDR3 is 12 amino acids long. Germline CDR1 and CDR2: LNHDA and SQIVND (reference sequence). CDR3 sequence (DNA): TGTGCCAGTAGTAACGACAGGATCTTCCAGCATTTT. Translating it yields CASSNDRIFQHF.

The chain carries TRBV19 and TRBJ2-6; possible D gene TRBD2, 5 bases. In germline, CDR1 is LNHDA, CDR2 SQIVND (reference sequence). The CDR3 is made up of 15 amino acids. V was pared by 9 bases and J by 0 bases, with 12 bases between. CDR3 loop: CASQRVVSGANVLTF. In nucleotides, the CDR3 is TGTGCCAGCCAGAGGGTAGTCTCTGGGGCCAACGTCCTGACTTTC.